The present TCR beta chain was sequenced within a study of T cell responses to AZD1222 COVID-19 vaccine. General study findings and limits: Clonal diversity was possibly underestimated; the donors were predominantly white British and more often female.

V dropped 1 base and J dropped 6 bases, with 6 bases sitting between them. Germline-derived CDR1 and CDR2 are SGHTA and FQGNSA. The CDR3 sequence is 13 residues long. In regard to this clone: Its antigen remains unidentified.

The repertoire was sequenced with immunoSEQ multiplex PCR; TCRdb's copy has only in-frame clones and lacks some. The sample shows roughly 110,000 clones, around nine tenths of them seen only once. This clonotype was obtained from an adult in good health. The source was peripheral blood, collected on day 0 of AZD1222 vaccination. The chain uses TRBV7-2 and TRBJ2-2; D gene unclear. This chain's CDR3 is CASSLVLPGELFF. In nucleotides, the CDR3 is TGTGCCAGCAGCTTAGTCCTTCCCGGGGAGCTGTTTTTT.